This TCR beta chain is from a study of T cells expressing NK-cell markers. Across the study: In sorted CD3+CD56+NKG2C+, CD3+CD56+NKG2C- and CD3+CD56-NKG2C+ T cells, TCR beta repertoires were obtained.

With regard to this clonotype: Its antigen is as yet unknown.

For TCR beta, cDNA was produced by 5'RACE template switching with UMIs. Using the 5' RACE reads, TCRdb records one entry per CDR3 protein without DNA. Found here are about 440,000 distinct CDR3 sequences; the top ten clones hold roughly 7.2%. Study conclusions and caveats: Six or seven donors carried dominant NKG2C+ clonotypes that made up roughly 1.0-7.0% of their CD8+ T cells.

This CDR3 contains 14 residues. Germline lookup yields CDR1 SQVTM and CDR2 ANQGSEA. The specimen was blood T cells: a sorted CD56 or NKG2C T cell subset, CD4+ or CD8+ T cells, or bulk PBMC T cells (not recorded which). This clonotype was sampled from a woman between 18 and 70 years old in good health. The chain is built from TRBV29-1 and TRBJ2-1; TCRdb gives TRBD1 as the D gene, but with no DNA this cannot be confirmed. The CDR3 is CSGVSLRGLNEQFF.